Each of the 27 T cell receptor beta chains below was sequenced from the same sample in a study of T-cell memory formation after mild COVID-19 (dated by TCRdb to the early 2020s). Receptor libraries were prepared by 5' RACE. Sequenced on an Illumina NovaSeq 6000. In TCRdb, the public reads were trimmed at Q25 with fastp and aligned with MiXCR, with productive beta chains retained. Rows merge per CDR3 protein into single entries with the most common DNA and genes. This sample is represented by 500,000 to 650,000 distinct CDR3 sequences; 20% to 25% of them were singletons. Approximately 8.4% of the sample goes to the ten largest clones. Sequencing was done on a sample of PBMCs or a T cell subset sorted from them (not recorded which). The receptor source for this set is an adult woman who had mild COVID-19 (a few samples of this study predate the infection). The sample titles of this study are shuffled in the database, so cell type and time point are left out; the donor was told from shared clones.

The sample holds a few counts of this clonotype. The chain recombines TRBV9 with TRBJ2-7; D remains ambiguous. Trimming took 0 bases from V and 2 from J, leaving 6 bases between them. The CDR3 loop spans 13 amino acids. Germline V gives CDR1 SGDLS, CDR2 YYNGEE. As DNA, the CDR3 is TGTGCCAGCAGCGTAGCTAACGCCTACGAGCAGTACTTC. Its protein product is CASSVANAYEQYF.

This clonotype was counted between two and nine times. The chain joins TRBV12-3 or TRBV12-4 to TRBJ2-3; D unresolved. This CDR3 spans 10 amino acids. Between the trimmed V and J ends, which lost 6 bases and 9 bases, there was a span of 7 bases. The CDR3 reads CASSITTQYF. CDR3 nucleotide sequence: TGTGCCAGCAGCATAACGACGCAGTATTTT.

The chain is built from TRBV14 and TRBJ2-5, with 14 positions matching TRBD2. The CDR3 contains 16 residues. Germline CDR1 and CDR2: SGHDN and FVKESK. V lost 5 bases to trimming and J lost 3 bases; unmatched junction nucleotides: 5. CDR3 sequence: CASSRGLAGVKETQYF. The CDR3 DNA sequence: TGTGCCAGCAGCAGGGGACTAGCGGGGGTGAAAGAGACCCAGTACTTC.

The chain couples TRBV12-3 or TRBV12-4 to TRBJ1-1; 8 bases fit TRBD1. The CDR3 has 14 amino acids. V shed 7 bases, J shed 1 base, and the junction held 5 bases outside the gene matches. The CDR3 protein is CASIGQGRNTEAFF. CDR3 coding DNA: TGTGCCAGCATCGGACAGGGTAGGAACACTGAAGCTTTCTTT.

This clonotype was seen a handful of times. The rearrangement links TRBV27 to TRBJ2-3; D might be TRBD2 (6 bases). Germline CDR1 MNHEY, CDR2 SMNVEV (reference sequence). The CDR3 extends over 17 amino acids. The V end was cut by 2 bases, the J end by 2 bases, with 17 bases between. CDR3 sequence: CASSLRWDSGNTDTQYF. Here the CDR3 DNA reads TGTGCCAGCAGTTTACGCTGGGATAGCGGAAACACAGATACGCAGTATTTT.

V is TRBV5-5 and J is TRBJ2-3; 9 bases are shared with TRBD2. The CDR3 is made up of 15 amino acids. Germline values: CDR1 SGHKS, CDR2 YYEKEE (reference sequence). The junction had 9 bases not matched to a gene; V was cut back by 4 bases and J by 6 bases. CDR3 in DNA: TGTGCCAGCAGCGCTACAGCGGGGGGTGGGGATACGCAGTATTTT. Translation: CASSATAGGGDTQYF.

This clonotype occurred many times. This chain uses TRBV7-2 with TRBJ2-1, with D unclear. The CDR3 sequence is 14 residues long. Between the trimmed V and J ends, which lost 1 base and 7 bases, there was a span of 11 bases. The V gene's germline CDR1 is SGHTA and CDR2 FQGNSA. The CDR3 protein is CASSLDSSRNEQFF. In nucleotides, the CDR3 is TGTGCCAGCAGCTTAGATTCTAGTAGGAATGAGCAGTTCTTC.

In its sample, this clonotype was seen a few times. CDR3 in amino acids: CSASEGSGNTIYF. The CDR3 nucleotides read TGCAGTGCCTCAGAGGGATCTGGAAACACCATATATTTT. The genes are TRBV20-1 and TRBJ1-3; no definite D call. The length of the CDR3 is 13 residues. Germline lookup yields CDR1 DFQATT and CDR2 SNEGSKA (reference sequence). V shed 6 bases and J shed 1 base, with 10 bases lying between them.

The V gene is TRBV9, the J gene TRBJ2-5; D may match TRBD1 or TRBD2 (6 bases each). The CDR3 loop spans 17 amino acids. Per germline, CDR1 SGDLS and CDR2 YYNGEE. Trimming removed 0 bases at V and 1 base at J, with 16 bases between. The CDR3 is CASSVEGPWGAQETQYF. The DNA of the CDR3 is TGTGCCAGCAGCGTAGAGGGCCCTTGGGGGGCCCAAGAGACCCAGTACTTC.

This clonotype came up a few times. The chain uses TRBV5-1 and TRBJ1-1, with D tentatively TRBD1 (5 bases). Germline CDR1 and CDR2: SGHRS and YFSETQ. The CDR3 loop spans 16 amino acids. Trimming shortened V by 4 bases and J by 1 base, and 17 bases separated the two germline ends. The CDR3 spells CASSTQGAGKNTEAFF. The CDR3 DNA sequence: TGCGCCAGCAGCACCCAAGGGGCGGGGAAGAACACTGAAGCTTTCTTT.

This clonotype was counted only a few times. The CDR3 nucleotides read TGTGCCAGCAGTGGGACTGAGAATCAGCCCCAGCATTTT. Its translation is CASSGTENQPQHF. V usage is TRBV6-1 and J usage is TRBJ1-5, with unresolved D. Trimming stripped 4 bases from V and 4 bases from J, with 8 bases between. The CDR3 is 13 residues long. Germline-derived CDR1 and CDR2 are MNHNS and SASEGT.

This clonotype was recorded a few times. The chain joins TRBV29-1 to TRBJ1-2, with D perhaps matching TRBD1 (6 bases). V was shortened by 6 bases and J by 2 bases, with 16 bases between the two germline ends. This CDR3 is built from 14 residues. CDR1 is SQVTM, CDR2 ANQGSEA, per germline. The CDR3 sequence: CSVATGSGNYGYTF. In nucleotides, the CDR3 is TGCAGCGTGGCCACAGGGTCTGGCAACTATGGCTACACCTTC.

The chain combines TRBV5-1 with TRBJ2-1, with D possibly matching TRBD2 (5 bases). CDR1 is SGHRS and CDR2 is YFSETQ in the germline V gene. Trimming took off 4 bases at V and 1 base at J, with 12 bases between the two ends. The length of the CDR3 is 15 residues. This chain's CDR3 is CASSEGQPSYNEQFF. The CDR3 DNA reads TGCGCCAGCAGCGAGGGCCAGCCTTCCTACAATGAGCAGTTCTTC.

The V gene is TRBV20-1, the J gene TRBJ1-1, with 11 bases aligning to TRBD1. This CDR3 spans 12 amino acids. CDR1 and CDR2 (germline): DFQATT, SNEGSKA (reference sequence). With V trimmed by 5 bases and J by 6 bases, 2 bases remained unmatched. The CDR3 spells CSALDRGPEAFF. The CDR3 DNA follows: TGCAGTGCTTTGGACAGGGGGCCTGAAGCTTTCTTT.

This clonotype was seen only a few times. The chain has TRBV21-1 and TRBJ1-5; the D segment call TRBD1 is taken from the table without a DNA check. TRBV21-1 is described as a pseudogene. This CDR3 comprises 16 residues. The DNA for the CDR3 is TGTGCCAGCAGCAAAGAGGGGGGCAGGGCGGATCAGCCCCAGCATTTT. This codes for CASSKEGGRADQPQHF.

The chain couples TRBV4-1 to TRBJ2-7; 8 bases line up with TRBD2. Germline trimming cut 3 bases from V and 3 bases from J; bases unmatched to any gene: 10. This CDR3 comprises 16 residues. Looked up from germline, CDR1 is MGHRA and CDR2 is YSYEKL. DNA for the CDR3: TGCGCCAGCAGCCACCCTACGGGGGGGGGAAGCTACGAGCAGTACTTC. It codes for CASSHPTGGGSYEQYF.

This clonotype was found a few times. The rearrangement uses TRBV24-1 and TRBJ2-7, with 8 bases that match TRBD1. Germline loops: CDR1 KGHDR, CDR2 SFDVKD. V shed 4 bases, J shed 3 bases, and the junction held 10 bases outside the gene matches. The CDR3 has 16 residues. CDR3 coding DNA: TGTGCCACCAGTGACACAACAGGGGGATCGGGCTACGAGCAGTACTTC. Protein: CATSDTTGGSGYEQYF.

This clonotype turned up a few times. The chain carries TRBV29-1 and TRBJ2-7, with 7 bases that match TRBD2. Germline-derived CDR1 and CDR2 are SQVTM and ANQGSEA. This CDR3 has 14 residues. V lost 4 bases, J lost 2 bases, and 8 bases stayed unmatched. The CDR3 DNA follows: TGCAGCGTTGCTCAAGGACTAGGGGCCTACGAGCAGTACTTC. It yields the protein CSVAQGLGAYEQYF.

This clonotype was seen a few times. The chain carries TRBV15 and TRBJ2-2; D unclear. Germline V gene data show CDR1 as LNHNV and CDR2 as YYDKDF (reference sequence). V was clipped by 1 base and J by 7 bases, with 10 bases between them. The CDR3 covers 14 residues. CDR3 nucleotide sequence: TGTGCCACCAGCAGAGGTACATGGAGCGGGGAGCTGTTTTTT. Protein: CATSRGTWSGELFF.

This chain uses TRBV5-1 with TRBJ2-3; a possible D gene is TRBD2 (7 bases). V lost 7 bases, J lost 1 base, and 16 bases lay in between. This CDR3 has 15 residues. Germline assignment: CDR1 SGHRS and CDR2 YFSETQ. As DNA, the CDR3 is TGCGCCAGCGGGAGAACAGGGAGGGGCACAGATACGCAGTATTTT. This codes for CASGRTGRGTDTQYF.

The J gene is TRBJ2-1, the V gene TRBV6-5; D is possibly TRBD1 (5 bases). Germline CDR1 reads MNHEY; CDR2 reads SVGAGI. This CDR3 region has 15 residues. V was pared by 5 bases and J by 15 bases, with 26 bases between. The CDR3 loop reads CASSSLRTFVKLLFF. The CDR3 DNA is TGTGCCAGCAGTAGCCTTAGGACATTCGTGAAGCTGCTGTTCTTC.

CDR3 sequence (DNA): TGTGCCAGCAGCTTAAGACAGCCGAACACCGGGGAGCTGTTTTTT. Residues: CASSLRQPNTGELFF. This chain connects TRBV7-2 to TRBJ2-2; D is possibly TRBD1 (5 bases). This CDR3 has 15 amino acids. Trimming removed 2 bases from V and 0 bases from J, with 7 bases in between. CDR1 and CDR2 from the germline V gene are SGHTA and FQGNSA.

This clonotype turned up a few times. The V call is TRBV4-1, the J call TRBJ2-7, with D possibly being TRBD1 or TRBD2 (5 bases each). Germline-derived CDR1 and CDR2 are MGHRA and YSYEKL. V dropped 0 bases and J dropped 4 bases, with 10 bases sitting between them. The CDR3 spans 14 residues. CDR3 amino acids: CASSQDRDVYEQYF. CDR3 coding DNA: TGCGCCAGCAGCCAAGATAGGGACGTATACGAGCAGTACTTC.

Only one count was recorded for this clonotype. This sequence joins TRBV24-1 and TRBJ1-4; perhaps TRBD1 as D (5 bases). Germline assignment: CDR1 KGHDR and CDR2 SFDVKD. Trimming cost V 3 bases and J 8 bases, with 15 bases left between them. The CDR3 sequence is 15 residues long. CDR3 DNA: TGTGCCACCAGTGATCCTGGAGACAGAGGGGAAAAACTGTTTTTT. It translates to CATSDPGDRGEKLFF.

V usage is TRBV7-2 and J usage is TRBJ2-2, with D uncertain. Trimming took 2 bases from V and 0 from J, leaving 7 bases between them. The CDR3 is made up of 15 amino acids. Germline-derived CDR1 and CDR2 are SGHTA and FQGNSA. The CDR3 DNA reads as TGTGCCAGCAGCTTAAGAACATCGAACACCGGGGAGCTGTTTTTT. Its protein is CASSLRTSNTGELFF. The whole variable domain, remainder taken from reference TRBV7-2 and TRBJ2-2, is GAGVSQSPSNKVTEKGKDVELRCDPISGHTALYWYRQSLGQGLEFLIYFQGNSAPDKSGLPSDRFSAERTGGSVSTLTIQRTQQEDSAVYLCASSLRTSNTGELFFGEGSRLTVL.

The rearrangement links TRBV7-2 to TRBJ2-2; perhaps D is TRBD1 or TRBD2 (5 bases each). This CDR3 is built from 15 residues. The germline V gene encodes CDR1 SGHTA and CDR2 FQGNSA. V lost 6 bases to trimming and J lost 7 bases, with 18 bases between them. The DNA for the CDR3 is TGTGCCAGCAGTCCCGGGGACGGGATCGGCGGGGAGCTGTTTTTT. Translated, it gives CASSPGDGIGGELFF.

This chain links TRBV3-1 with TRBJ1-3, with 8 bases aligning to TRBD1. The germline gives CDR1 LGHDT, CDR2 YNNKEL (reference sequence). Unmatched junction bases numbered 5, after V lost 4 bases and J lost 6 bases. The CDR3 length is 14 residues. In DNA form, the CDR3 reads TGTGCCAGCAGCCGCGGACAGGGCAAAAACACCATATATTTT. Protein: CASSRGQGKNTIYF.